This entry lists 24 T cell receptor beta chains sequenced from one sample in a study of response to subunit inactivated influenza vaccine. In TCRdb, the RT-PCR reads were re-called with MiXCR into one record per CDR3 protein. The repertoire has about 480,000 distinct CDR3 sequences, roughly 23% of them found once; the top ten carry 1.5% to 2%. The sequencing used CD4+ T cells sorted from PBMCs, collected more than 4 days after vaccination. These receptors were collected from a man aged 45-65 years who received an inactivated influenza vaccine.

This clonotype was counted between two and nine times. J is TRBJ2-7 and V is TRBV12-3 or TRBV12-4, with D possibly TRBD1 on 6 matching bases. Between the trimmed V and J ends, which lost 4 bases and 3 bases, there was a span of 19 bases. The CDR3 has 16 amino acids. Here the CDR3 DNA reads TGTGCCAGCAGTTCGCCGCAGGGACACCTGAACTACGAGCAGTACTTC. It translates to CASSSPQGHLNYEQYF.

The chain links TRBV5-5 to TRBJ1-5, with D unresolved. CDR1 is SGHKS and CDR2 is YYEKEE in the germline V gene (reference sequence). The CDR3 is 14 residues long. V gave up 4 bases and J gave up 0 bases, with 8 bases separating them. The CDR3 DNA sequence: TGTGCCAGCAGCCCCGACCCTAGCAATCAGCCCCAGCATTTT. Protein product: CASSPDPSNQPQHF.

This clonotype appeared a few times. V is TRBV7-2 and J is TRBJ2-7; 7 bases agree with TRBD1. V dropped 5 bases and J dropped 0; count of bases not matched to a gene: 13. In germline, CDR1 is SGHTA, CDR2 FQGNSA. CDR3 size: 17 residues. The CDR3 reads CASSNPMTGLSSYEQYF. The CDR3 coding sequence is TGTGCCAGCAGCAACCCTATGACAGGGCTAAGCTCCTACGAGCAGTACTTC.

This chain connects TRBV28 to TRBJ2-3; TRBD2 aligns across 8 bases. Germline values: CDR1 MDHEN, CDR2 SYDVKM. The V and J ends lost 2 bases and 2 bases, in that order; junction bases with no gene match: 3. This CDR3 is built from 15 residues. The chain's CDR3 is CASSLAGGYTDTQYF. For the CDR3, the DNA is TGTGCCAGCAGTTTAGCGGGAGGCTACACAGATACGCAGTATTTT.

The chain is built from TRBV7-9 and TRBJ2-5; 16 bases align to TRBD2. CDR3 size: 17 residues. The J segment lost 4 bases and the V segment lost 4 bases, leaving 6 bases of the junction unmatched. CDR1 SEHNR and CDR2 FQNEAQ come from the germline V gene (reference sequence). The CDR3 spells CASSSGTSGRARETQYF. As DNA, the CDR3 is TGTGCCAGCAGCTCCGGGACTAGCGGGAGGGCCAGAGAGACCCAGTACTTC.

The V and J genes are TRBV11-1 and TRBJ2-3, with no clear D. The germline gives CDR1 SGHAT, CDR2 FQDESV (reference sequence). V was cut by 6 bases and J by 6 bases, with 10 bases left in between. The CDR3 runs to 12 residues. CDR3 residues: CASSSGLDTQYF. The CDR3 coding sequence is TGTGCCAGCAGTTCCGGGTTGGATACGCAGTATTTT.

This clonotype showed up just a few times. This chain joins TRBV12-3 or TRBV12-4 and TRBJ1-1; weak D call: TRBD1 (6 bases). The V end lost 5 bases, the J end lost 6 bases, and 13 bases lay between the germline ends. The CDR3 sequence is 13 residues long. CDR3 sequence reads: CASSEQGFAEAFF. In DNA, the CDR3 is TGTGCCAGCAGTGAACAGGGTTTCGCTGAAGCTTTCTTT.

This chain joins TRBV27 and TRBJ2-2, with 7 bases identical to TRBD1. The CDR3 has 18 amino acids. Germline loops: CDR1 MNHEY, CDR2 SMNVEV (reference sequence). J lost 0 bases, V lost 5 bases, and 12 bases had no gene match. CDR3 sequence (DNA): TGTGCCAGCAGTCCCAAAATTACAGGGGCGTCGAACACCGGGGAGCTGTTTTTT. Translating it yields CASSPKITGASNTGELFF.

This clonotype was seen a few times. V gene TRBV18 combines with J gene TRBJ2-7, with D perhaps matching TRBD1 or TRBD2 (6 bases each). CDR3 length: 14 residues. CDR1 is KGHSH, CDR2 LQKENI, per germline. V was shortened by 4 bases and J by 5 bases, with 15 bases between the two germline ends. As DNA, the CDR3 is TGTGCCAGCTCACTAGGAACAGGGAGGCACGAGCAGTACTTC. Translating gives CASSLGTGRHEQYF.

The V gene is TRBV28, the J gene TRBJ1-6; 7 bases fit TRBD1. The germline V gene encodes CDR1 MDHEN and CDR2 SYDVKM. After removal of 6 bases from V and 7 bases from J, the junction contained 6 bases not matched to a gene. This CDR3 spans 14 amino acids. CDR3 residues: CASSNQGVNSPLHF. The CDR3 bases are TGTGCCAGCAGCAACCAGGGGGTCAATTCACCCCTCCACTTT.

At least ten counts were recorded for this clonotype. This sequence joins TRBV29-1 and TRBJ2-3; D is unresolved. This CDR3 is 13 amino acids long. The V and J ends lost 1 base and 0 bases respectively, with 5 bases between them. Germline V gene data show CDR1 as SQVTM and CDR2 as ANQGSEA. CDR3 protein: CSVEAGSTDTQYF. The CDR3, as DNA: TGCAGCGTTGAAGCCGGCAGCACAGATACGCAGTATTTT.

Points on this clonotype: This CDR3 fails to terminate in the conserved phenylalanine or tryptophan, so it likely reflects a read error. It is unclear where the CDR3 begins or ends on the DNA, so no DNA is shown, and the CDR3 is as TCRdb lists it. This chain connects TRBV7-6 to TRBJ2-5; the table's D call, TRBD2, was not checked against the DNA. The CDR3 length equals 13 residues, ends included. CDR1 is SGHVS, CDR2 FNYEAQ, per germline. The CDR3 protein is CASSLNDAERGPT.

V usage is TRBV5-4 and J usage is TRBJ2-5, with a weak D call TRBD2 (7 bases). V lost 4 bases and J lost 5, with 18 bases in between. Per germline, CDR1 SGHNT and CDR2 YYREEE (reference sequence). This CDR3 has 15 amino acids. DNA for the CDR3: TGTGCCAGCAGCCAGAACCAACAGGGAGGGGAGACCCAGTACTTC. Its protein product is CASSQNQQGGETQYF.

This clonotype showed up many times. This chain connects TRBV12-3 or TRBV12-4 to TRBJ2-7, with 11 bases matching TRBD2. The CDR3 consists of 14 residues. Trimming at V came to 7 bases and at J to 3 bases, leaving 5 bases not matched to a gene. The CDR3 loop is CASTLSGGVYEQYF. CDR3 nucleotides: TGTGCCAGCACCCTTAGCGGGGGGGTCTACGAGCAGTACTTC.

V is TRBV10-1 and J is TRBJ2-2, with unresolved D. V was cut by 8 bases and J by 1 base, with 2 bases left in between. Looked up from germline, CDR1 is WNHNN and CDR2 is SYGVQD (reference sequence). The CDR3 totals 11 residues. This CDR3 reads CASGNTGELFF. As DNA, the CDR3 is TGCGCCAGCGGGAACACCGGGGAGCTGTTTTTT.

This chain links TRBV20-1 with TRBJ1-4; D is unclear. The germline gives CDR1 DFQATT, CDR2 SNEGSKA (reference sequence). V was trimmed by 3 bases and J by 8 bases, leaving 7 bases between them. This CDR3 contains 11 residues. The CDR3 loop reads CSARVREKLFF. The CDR3 DNA is TGCAGTGCTAGGGTCCGAGAAAAACTGTTTTTT.

This clonotype was picked up a small number of times. The chain recombines TRBV19 with TRBJ1-5; no firm D call. Deletions cut 6 bases from V and 0 bases from J, with 6 bases between. The CDR3 runs to 13 residues. Germline CDR1 reads LNHDA; CDR2 reads SQIVND (reference sequence). The CDR3 DNA reads as TGTGCCAGTAGGACAAATAGCAATCAGCCCCAGCATTTT. Translation: CASRTNSNQPQHF.

The chain carries TRBV5-1 and TRBJ2-1; D uncertain. Trimming took 5 bases from V and 1 from J, leaving 13 bases between them. The length of the CDR3 is 15 residues. CDR1 and CDR2 (germline): SGHRS, YFSETQ. The CDR3 protein is CASSPRGFSYNEQFF. The CDR3 DNA reads as TGCGCCAGCAGTCCGCGTGGTTTTTCCTACAATGAGCAGTTCTTC.

The chain combines TRBV4-1 with TRBJ2-7; unclear D gene. Trimming took 4 bases from V and 4 from J, leaving 11 bases between them. CDR1 and CDR2 (germline): MGHRA, YSYEKL. The CDR3 is 13 residues long. The CDR3 DNA reads as TGCGCCAGCAGCCGGACGGACGATTACGAGCAGTACTTC. Amino acid sequence: CASSRTDDYEQYF.

This clonotype was seen a handful of times. V and J are TRBV7-9 and TRBJ2-5; 8 bases map to TRBD2. The J segment lost 2 bases and the V segment lost 1 base, leaving 9 bases of the junction unmatched. CDR1 SEHNR and CDR2 FQNEAQ come from the germline V gene (reference sequence). This CDR3 region has 17 residues. The CDR3 here is CASSLGPGTRQQETQYF. In DNA form, the CDR3 reads TGTGCCAGCAGCTTAGGGCCCGGGACTAGGCAACAAGAGACCCAGTACTTC. The variable domain in full, completed from reference TRBV7-9 and TRBJ2-5, reads DTGVSQNPRHKITKRGQNVTFRCDPISEHNRLYWYRQTLGQGPEFLTYFQNEAQLEKSRLLSDRFSAERPKGSFSTLEIQRTEQGDSAMYLCASSLGPGTRQQETQYFGPGTRLLVL.

V and J are TRBV4-3 and TRBJ2-7, with 9 bases that match TRBD2. Germline CDR1 reads LGHNA; CDR2 reads YSLEER. The ends lost 0 bases at V and 3 bases at J; junction bases unmatched: 6. The CDR3 consists of 16 residues. The CDR3 nucleotides read TGCGCCAGCAGCCAAGAGGAGGGACTAGCAGACTACGAGCAGTACTTC. The encoded protein is CASSQEEGLADYEQYF.

In this sample, this clonotype turned up a few times. This chain joins TRBV28 and TRBJ2-3, with 10 nucleotides matching TRBD1. The J call may not be correct, given that the DNA end is closer to TRBJ1-5. The CDR3 runs to 16 residues. The V gene's germline CDR1 is MDHEN and CDR2 SYDVKM. The CDR3 DNA sequence: TGTGCCAGCAGTTTAGGGACAGGGGCCGGCACAGATACGCAGCATTTT. This translates into CASSLGTGAGTDTQHF.

V gene TRBV12-3 or TRBV12-4 combines with J gene TRBJ2-7; 7 bases are a match to TRBD2. The CDR3 totals 12 residues. Trimming removed 6 bases from V and 6 bases from J; junction bases left unmatched: 5. CDR3 amino acids: CASSGLGSEQYF. The CDR3, as DNA: TGTGCCAGCAGCGGACTAGGCAGCGAGCAGTACTTC.

The gene calls are TRBV7-2 and TRBJ2-1, with 12 bases matching TRBD1. Germline V gene lookup returns CDR1 SGHTA and CDR2 FQGNSA. The length of the CDR3 is 15 residues. Unmatched junction bases numbered 6, after V lost 4 bases and J lost 8 bases. CDR3 nucleotide sequence: TGTGCCAGCAGCTCTTGGGGACAGGGGGCACATGAGCAGTTCTTC. Translated: CASSSWGQGAHEQFF.